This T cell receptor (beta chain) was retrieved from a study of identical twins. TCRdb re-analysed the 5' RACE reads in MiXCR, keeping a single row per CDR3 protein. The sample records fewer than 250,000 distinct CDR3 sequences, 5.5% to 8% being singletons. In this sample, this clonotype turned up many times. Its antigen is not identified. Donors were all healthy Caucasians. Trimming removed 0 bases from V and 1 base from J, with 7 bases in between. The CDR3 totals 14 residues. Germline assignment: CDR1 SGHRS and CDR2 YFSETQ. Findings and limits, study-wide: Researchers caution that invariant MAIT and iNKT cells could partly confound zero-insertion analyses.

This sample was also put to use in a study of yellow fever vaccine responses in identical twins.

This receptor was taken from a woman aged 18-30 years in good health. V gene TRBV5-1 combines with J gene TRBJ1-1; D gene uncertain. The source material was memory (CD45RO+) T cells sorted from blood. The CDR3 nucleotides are TGCGCCAGCAGCTTGGGGCAACAGAACACTGAAGCTTTCTTT. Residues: CASSLGQQNTEAFF.